This is a list of T cell receptor beta chains from one sample in a study of blood T cell repertoires in COVID-19. Some clones are missing from TCRdb's copy, which holds only in-frame ones; the method was immunoSEQ multiplex PCR. The sample contains under 300,000 clones, roughly 88% of which appear only once. Sequenced sample: PBMCs or T cells enriched from blood (not recorded which). The origin of the receptors is a woman between 25 and 40 years old who had recovered from COVID-19. The CDR3 runs from the conserved cysteine through the conserved F or W. A D gene is named only where the DNA matches it firmly. Rows give clone size only sometimes, using once, few, many, or a class for an expanded clone.

cdr3_nt	cdr3_aa	clone_size	v_call	j_call	d_call
TGTGCCAGCAGCTTATTTAAGAACACTGAAGCTTTCTTT	CASSLFKNTEAFF	NA	TRBV7-2	TRBJ1-1	NA
TGTGCCAGCAGCTTGGTAACTACCTACGAGCAGTACTTC	CASSLVTTYEQYF	NA	TRBV5-4	TRBJ2-7	NA
TGTGCCAGCAGTTTTGCAGGAGGGCCTCCGGATGAGCAGTTCTTC	CASSFAGGPPDEQFF	once	TRBV27	TRBJ2-1	NA
TGCAGTGCTAGGACAGATAATGAGCAGTTCTTC	CSARTDNEQFF	NA	TRBV20-1	TRBJ2-1	NA
TGTGCCTGGATACTGCGACAGGGGTCCAACTATCAGCCCCAGCATTTT	CAWILRQGSNYQPQHF	few	TRBV30	TRBJ1-5	TRBD1
TGTGCCAGCTCACCACCTCCGGGGGTAACTATCTACGAGCAGTACTTC	CASSPPPGVTIYEQYF	NA	TRBV18	TRBJ2-7	NA
TGTGCCAGCAGCTTCAGAGAGACCCAGTACTTC	CASSFRETQYF	NA	TRBV7-6	TRBJ2-5	NA
TGTGCCAGAAGCCTGGCCGGGACAGTCACTAGTCAGCCCCAGCATTTT	CARSLAGTVTSQPQHF	NA	TRBV5-3	TRBJ1-5	TRBD1
TGTGCCAGCCGGGACAGGGGGCAAGATACGCAGTATTTT	CASRDRGQDTQYF	NA	TRBV2	TRBJ2-3	TRBD1
TGTGCCAGCTACTCGTACAGAGTTGAAGCTTTCTTT	CASYSYRVEAFF	NA	TRBV28	TRBJ1-1	NA